This T cell receptor beta chain derives from a study of blood T cell repertoires in COVID-19. TCRdb's copy holds only in-frame clones and misses some; the assay was immunoSEQ multiplex PCR. This repertoire shows 65,000 or so clones, approximately 80% found once; its top ten account for roughly 10%. In germline, CDR1 is SEHNR, CDR2 FQNEAQ (reference sequence). V was pared by 5 bases and J by 4 bases, with 4 bases of the junction left unmatched. CDR3 size: 13 residues. Only a few counts were recorded for this clone. The chain employs TRBV7-9 and TRBJ1-2; 7 bases agree with TRBD1. The receptor was isolated from a man aged 25-45 years with COVID-19, enrolled during active disease. Source material: peripheral blood. CDR3 amino acids: CASSPGQIYGYTF. In DNA form, the CDR3 reads TGTGCCAGCAGCCCGGGACAGATCTATGGCTACACCTTC.